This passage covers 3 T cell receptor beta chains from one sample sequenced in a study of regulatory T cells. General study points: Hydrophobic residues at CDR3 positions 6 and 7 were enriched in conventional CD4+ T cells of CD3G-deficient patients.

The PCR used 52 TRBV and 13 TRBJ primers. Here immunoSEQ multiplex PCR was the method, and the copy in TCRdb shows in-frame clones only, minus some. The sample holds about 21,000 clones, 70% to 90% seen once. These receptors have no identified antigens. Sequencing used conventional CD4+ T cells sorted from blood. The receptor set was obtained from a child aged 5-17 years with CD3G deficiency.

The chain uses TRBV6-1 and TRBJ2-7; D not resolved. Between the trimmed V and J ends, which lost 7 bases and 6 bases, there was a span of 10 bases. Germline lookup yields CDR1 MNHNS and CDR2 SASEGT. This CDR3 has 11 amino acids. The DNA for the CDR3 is TGTGCCAGCACGCTGGAGAGCGAGCAGTACTTC. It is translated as CASTLESEQYF.

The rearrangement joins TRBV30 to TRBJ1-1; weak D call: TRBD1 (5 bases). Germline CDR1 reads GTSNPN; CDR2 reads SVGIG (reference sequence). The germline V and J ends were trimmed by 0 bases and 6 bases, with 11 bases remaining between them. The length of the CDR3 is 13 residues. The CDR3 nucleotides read TGTGCCTGGAGTGTACGGGTAGGGGCTGAAGCTTTCTTT. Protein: CAWSVRVGAEAFF.

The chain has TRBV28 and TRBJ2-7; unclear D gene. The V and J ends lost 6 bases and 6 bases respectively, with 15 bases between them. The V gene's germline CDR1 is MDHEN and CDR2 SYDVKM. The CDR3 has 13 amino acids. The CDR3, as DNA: TGTGCCAGCAGCGCCCCCCGGATGACCGAGCAGTACTTC. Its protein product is CASSAPRMTEQYF.